Following are 2 T cell receptor beta chains from one sample sequenced in a study of patients and donors after allogeneic stem cell transplantation. TCRdb processed the RT-PCR reads anew with MiXCR; each CDR3 protein has one entry. The sample has approximately 430,000 distinct CDR3 sequences; 16% are singletons. Source material: blood, either unsorted or a sorted T cell fraction (not recorded which). The receptors stem from a human donor who was either an allogeneic HSCT recipient or a stem cell or donor lymphocyte infusion donor (not recorded which). It is not recorded whose cells these are; they may come from a transplant donor.

The CDR3 DNA is TGTGCCAGCGGACAGCACTTATATGGCTACACCTTC. This sequence encodes CASGQHLYGYTF. V gene TRBV19 combines with J gene TRBJ1-2, with a tentative D call TRBD1 (6 bases). Germline V lookup: CDR1 LNHDA, CDR2 SQIVND (reference sequence). With 9 bases removed from V and 5 bases from J, the gap between germline ends came to 13 bases. The CDR3 is 12 residues long.

The table lists this clonotype with a few counts. The chain employs TRBV25-1 and TRBJ2-7, with 9 bases identical to TRBD1. The germline CDR1 and CDR2 sequences are MGHDK and SYGVNS. The CDR3 loop spans 14 amino acids. Trimming cost V 1 base and J 4 bases; bases outside gene matches: 2. The CDR3 nucleotides read TGTGCCAGCAGTGAATGGGACAGGGAATACGAGCAGTACTTC. It encodes CASSEWDREYEQYF.